The T cell receptor (beta chain) described here comes from a study of cytomegalovirus exposure and HLA in healthy donors. Background on the study: The study placed less than 90% of its roughly 430 genotyped donors in the Caucasian-associated ancestry cluster.

CDR1 and CDR2 from the germline V gene are SGHRS and YFSETQ. There are 14 residues in the CDR3. V lost 4 bases and J 4 bases, leaving 9 bases between the germline ends. With respect to this clone: The antigen remains unidentified.

Regarding the study as a whole: Most TCR sequences proved rare, with some public TCRs found in many donors. Earlier analysis yielded a pattern in which most TCR beta V segments were productive about 87% or about 30% of the time.

This PCR relied on a set of 60 Vbeta primers and 13 Jbeta primers. In the study's own analysis: Approximately 79 million unique TCR beta chains, roughly 11 million of them shared, were counted by a later analysis. The table came from immunoSEQ multiplex PCR; TCRdb's copy has only in-frame clones and leaves some out. That table supplies the V and J calls and clone size; D and trimming were determined from the DNA. Of around 95,000 clones in the sample, about three quarters were seen once. Source material: PBMCs. The chain carries TRBV5-1 and TRBJ1-6; D call uncertain. The clonotype was recovered from a man aged 30-40 years in good health and CMV-seropositive. CDR3 in amino acids: CASSTTEYNSPLHF. CDR3 in DNA: TGCGCCAGCAGCACCACAGAATATAATTCACCCCTCCACTTT.